This T cell receptor (beta chain) was obtained from a study of control samples from healthy donors and cancer patients (TCRdb year 2020). Per the germline V gene, KGHSH is the CDR1 and LQKENI is the CDR2. The CDR3 runs 16 amino acids, cysteine and phenylalanine included. Solely the CDR3 DNA is kept, with 48 bases framed from the first base. The germline ends are 11 bases apart after V is trimmed by 0 bases and J by 2 bases. In the case of this clone: There is no known antigen for this receptor. No much larger clone exists at a distance of one base, and base qualities are not known.

Library preparation was by the immunoSEQ multiplex PCR assay. Sourced from immuneACCESS, this table was stored by TCRdb with only in-frame sequences that have V and J called. A share of the clones is absent; for the studies checked, an unresolved V gene accounts for under half, and the remainder has no known explanation. This sample has around 100,000 clones in its table, and more than 75% of those were observed once. Over 15% of the sample goes to the ten largest clones. This clonotype was sampled from a woman aged 45-59 years in good health. Sequences were obtained from blood. This chain is built from TRBV18 and TRBJ1-3, with no reliable assignment of the D segment. The base sequence is TGTGCCAGCTCACCACCGATGGGCCTCGCTGGAAACACCATATATTTT. Its protein is CASSPPMGLAGNTIYF.